Below, 13 T cell receptor beta chains from the same sample are listed, as sequenced in a study of T-cell reconstitution after alpha-beta-depleted transplantation in children. Unique molecular identifiers were incorporated into the prepared TCRbeta library. MiXCR, applied by TCRdb to the PCR reads, yields one record per CDR3 protein. The data show over 100,000 distinct CDR3 sequences, approximately 5.4% seen once. The source material was PBMCs, mostly from graft donor cells, sampled 60 days after TCRalphabeta/CD19-depleted stem cell transplant. The receptors were gathered from a female patient aged 2-9 years who had a stem cell transplant for Fanconi anemia, so the T cells may come from the graft donor.

This clonotype was detected ten times or more. The rearrangement uses TRBV12-3 or TRBV12-4 and TRBJ2-5; 10 nucleotides align to TRBD2. There are 15 residues in the CDR3. V lost 5 bases and J lost 4; bases outside the gene matches: 7. CDR3 residues: CASSASRTSGETQYF. CDR3 sequence (DNA): TGTGCCAGCAGTGCTTCCAGGACTAGCGGAGAGACCCAGTACTTC.

The sample holds many counts of this clonotype. V is TRBV20-1 and J is TRBJ2-7; D unclear. Germline assignment: CDR1 DFQATT and CDR2 SNEGSKA (reference sequence). V gave up 1 base and J gave up 1 base, with 8 bases separating them. CDR3 size: 13 residues. The CDR3 region is CSARGRLSYEQYF. The CDR3 DNA follows: TGCAGTGCTAGAGGCCGACTGTCCTACGAGCAGTACTTC.

In this sample, this clonotype turned up many times. The V call is TRBV19, the J call TRBJ2-7; TRBD2 matches 10 bases. CDR3 size: 16 residues. Trimming at V came to 8 bases and at J to 7 bases, leaving 17 bases not matched to a gene. Germline CDR1 reads LNHDA; CDR2 reads SQIVND (reference sequence). DNA for the CDR3: TGTGCCAGTCATCCAGGGTTGGCTAGCGGGAGTCAAGAGCAGTACTTC. It yields the protein CASHPGLASGSQEQYF.

This clonotype was counted at least ten times. The chain couples TRBV29-1 to TRBJ2-3; 9 bases are shared with TRBD2. The CDR3 has 16 residues. The germline V gene encodes CDR1 SQVTM and CDR2 ANQGSEA. The J segment lost 3 bases and the V segment lost 1 base, leaving 8 bases of the junction unmatched. CDR3 in amino acids: CSVEGIAGVRTDTQYF. The CDR3 DNA reads as TGCAGCGTTGAAGGAATAGCGGGAGTAAGGACAGATACGCAGTATTTT.

This clonotype occurred a few times. The chain links TRBV7-7 to TRBJ1-2, with a tentative D call TRBD1 (6 bases). Germline V gene sequence: CDR1 SSHAT, CDR2 FNYEAQ (reference sequence). V was cut by 6 bases and J by 1 base, with 15 bases left in between. The CDR3 totals 15 residues. CDR3 region: CASRRNRASNYGYTF. CDR3 DNA sequence: TGTGCCAGCAGACGAAACAGGGCGAGTAACTATGGCTACACCTTC. The complete variable domain, with remaining parts taken from reference TRBV7-7 and TRBJ1-2, reads GAGVSQSPRYKVTKRGQDVTLRCDPISSHATLYWYQQALGQGPEFLTYFNYEAQPDKSGLPSDRFSAERPEGSISTLTIQRTEQRDSAMYRCASRRNRASNYGYTFGSGTRLTVV.

The chain has TRBV19 and TRBJ1-5; D not certain. CDR3 length: 15 amino acids. Trimming cost V 5 bases and J 1 base, with 12 bases left between them. From germline, CDR1 is LNHDA and CDR2 SQIVND (reference sequence). The CDR3 region has the DNA TGTGCCAGTAGTTCCTCAGGCGCAAGCAATCAGCCCCAGCATTTT. It codes for CASSSSGASNQPQHF.

This clonotype was seen ten or more times. The chain links TRBV29-1 to TRBJ2-7; D uncertain. Trimming stripped 1 base from V and 2 bases from J, with 9 bases between. From germline, CDR1 is SQVTM and CDR2 ANQGSEA. The CDR3 loop spans 13 amino acids. The CDR3 loop is CSVEGGSAYEQYF. CDR3 sequence (DNA): TGCAGCGTTGAAGGTGGCAGTGCCTACGAGCAGTACTTC.

In this sample, this clonotype turned up a few times. CDR3 region: CASSDIRLAGFSYEQYF. The CDR3 DNA follows: TGTGCCAGCAGTGACATCAGGCTAGCGGGATTTTCCTACGAGCAGTACTTC. V gene TRBV2 combines with J gene TRBJ2-7, with 9 bases fitting TRBD2. Germline V CDR1 and CDR2: SNHLY, FYNNEI. V lost 3 bases to trimming and J lost 1 base; unmatched junction nucleotides: 10. This CDR3 region has 17 residues.

This CDR3 is CASSWKRGEGQETQYF. For the CDR3, the DNA is TGCGCCAGCAGCTGGAAGCGGGGGGAGGGACAAGAGACCCAGTACTTC. The chain links TRBV5-1 to TRBJ2-5, with 9 bases lining up with TRBD2. V lost 3 bases to trimming and J lost 2 bases; unmatched junction nucleotides: 8. The CDR3 extends over 16 amino acids. CDR1 is SGHRS and CDR2 is YFSETQ in the germline V gene.

In this sample, this clonotype turned up a few times. CDR3 in amino acids: CASNRSSYNSPLHF. CDR3 nucleotides: TGTGCCAGCAACAGGAGCTCCTATAATTCACCCCTCCACTTT. This chain uses TRBV6-2 or TRBV6-3 with TRBJ1-6; tentative D call: TRBD1 (5 bases). This CDR3 has 14 residues. V lost 7 bases and J 0 bases, leaving 7 bases between the germline ends. Germline-derived CDR1 and CDR2 are MNHEY and SVGEGT.

This clonotype was observed a few times. V gene TRBV5-1 combines with J gene TRBJ1-6, with a tentative D call TRBD1 (5 bases). This CDR3 contains 16 residues. Trimming took 1 base from V and 7 from J, leaving 15 bases between them. The germline V gene encodes CDR1 SGHRS and CDR2 YFSETQ. The CDR3, as DNA: TGCGCCAGCAGCTTGAGCCGCGGACATCTCAATTCACCCCTCCACTTT. As protein: CASSLSRGHLNSPLHF.

This clonotype occurred many times. This chain joins TRBV10-3 and TRBJ2-2; D might be TRBD1 (7 bases). Germline CDR1 and CDR2: ENHRY and SYGVKD. Trimming cost V 6 bases and J 5 bases, with 13 bases left between them. The CDR3 loop spans 14 amino acids. Here the CDR3 reads CAISGQGGTGELFF. Here the CDR3 DNA reads TGTGCCATCAGCGGGCAGGGGGGTACCGGGGAGCTGTTTTTT.

This clonotype occurred many times. This chain joins TRBV29-1 and TRBJ1-2; TRBD1 might be the D (6 bases). V gave up 4 bases and J gave up 4 bases, with 13 bases separating them. CDR1 is SQVTM, CDR2 ANQGSEA, per germline. The CDR3 runs to 13 residues. The CDR3 loop is CSVAGGAGYGYTF. In DNA form, the CDR3 reads TGCAGCGTTGCGGGGGGCGCCGGCTATGGCTACACCTTC.